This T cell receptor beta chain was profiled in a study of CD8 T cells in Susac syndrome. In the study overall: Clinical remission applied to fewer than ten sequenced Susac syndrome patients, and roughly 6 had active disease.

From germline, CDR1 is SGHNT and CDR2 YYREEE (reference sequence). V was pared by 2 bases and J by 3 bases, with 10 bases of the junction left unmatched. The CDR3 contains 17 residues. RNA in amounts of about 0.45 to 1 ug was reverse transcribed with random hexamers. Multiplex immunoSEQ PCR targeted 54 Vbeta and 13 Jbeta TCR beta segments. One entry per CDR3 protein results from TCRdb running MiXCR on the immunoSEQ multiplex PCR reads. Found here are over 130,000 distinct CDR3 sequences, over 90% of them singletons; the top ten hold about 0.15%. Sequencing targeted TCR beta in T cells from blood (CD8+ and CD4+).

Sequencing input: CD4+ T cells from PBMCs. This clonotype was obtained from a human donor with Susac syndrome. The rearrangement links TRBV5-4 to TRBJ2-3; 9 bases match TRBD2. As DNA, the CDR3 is TGTGCCAGCAGCTTACGTCTGAGGCTAGCGGGGACAGATACGCAGTATTTT. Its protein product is CASSLRLRLAGTDTQYF.